Included here is one TCR beta chain sequence, with context. This sample stems from a study of human T cells and chemical hapten exposure. TCRdb re-derived calls from the 5' RACE reads in MiXCR, one entry per CDR3 protein. The sample lists 110,000 or so distinct CDR3 sequences; around 20% were seen once. The CDR3 covers 15 residues. Trimming took 2 bases from V and 0 from J; bases not matched to a gene: 4. CDR1 is SGHRS, CDR2 YFSETQ, per germline. The total RNA was obtained from whole blood that was not fractionated. The rearrangement links TRBV5-1 to TRBJ1-1; 7 bases map to TRBD1. This TCR was sampled from a human donor in good health. The CDR3 DNA reads TGCGCCAGCAGCTTAGCGGGACAGCTGAACACTGAAGCTTTCTTT. Translating gives CASSLAGQLNTEAFF.